These T cell receptor beta chains were read from a single sample in a study of glioma-infiltrating T cells after dendritic cell vaccination. Profiling relied on immunoSEQ multiplex PCR, and the TCRdb table lists in-frame clones only, not all of them. The sample yields about 46,000 clones, around nine tenths seen once. The sample was blood, taken after dendritic cell vaccination. These receptors all stem from a human donor with glioblastoma. Both conserved end residues are part of each CDR3. The order of the fields is V gene, J gene, D gene, clone size, CDR3 DNA, CDR3 protein. D genes are given only for firm matches. Clone size is stated in some rows and not others, as once, few, many or a class when expanded.

TRBV2	TRBJ2-7	NA	NA	TGTGCCAGCCGTTCCGGCCCTAGGCAGTACTTC	CASRSGPRQYF
TRBV5-4	TRBJ2-7	TRBD2	NA	TGTGCCAGCAGCCCCGAAAGCGGGAGTATATACGAGCAGTACTTC	CASSPESGSIYEQYF
TRBV15	TRBJ1-1	TRBD1	NA	TGTGCCACCAGCACCGGGACAGGGGGCACGAACACTGAAGCTTTCTTT	CATSTGTGGTNTEAFF
TRBV13	TRBJ1-2	TRBD1	NA	TGTGCCAGCAGCCGGACAGGGCCCCTAATTAACTATGGCTACACCTTC	CASSRTGPLINYGYTF
TRBV5-1	TRBJ2-1	NA	NA	TGCGCCAGCAGCTTGGACGGGACTTCCTACAATGAGCAGTTCTTC	CASSLDGTSYNEQFF
TRBV6-6	TRBJ2-7	NA	few	TGTGCCAGCAGTACGTACAGGAGAACCTACGAGCAGTACTTC	CASSTYRRTYEQYF
TRBV29-1	TRBJ2-3	TRBD1	NA	TGCAGCGTTGACGTCGCCAGGGGGACGGGAGATACGCAGTATTTT	CSVDVARGTGDTQYF
TRBV5-4	TRBJ1-2	NA	NA	TGTGCCAGCAGCCCTAGCATGCCCCGCTATGGCTACACCTTC	CASSPSMPRYGYTF
TRBV16	TRBJ2-1	TRBD1	NA	TGTGCCAGCAGCACACCCGGGACAGTCTACAATGAGCAGTTCTTC	CASSTPGTVYNEQFF
TRBV6-5	TRBJ2-3	TRBD1	NA	TGTGCCAGCAGTGGCGACAGGGATTCAGATACGCAGTATTTT	CASSGDRDSDTQYF
TRBV19	TRBJ2-5	TRBD2	NA	TGTGCCACCTCGACCTTAGGGACTAGCGCCCAAGAGACCCAGTACTTC	CATSTLGTSAQETQYF
TRBV7-9	TRBJ2-1	NA	NA	TGTGCCAGCAGCCCCCCACAGTTGGGGTCGAGGGATGAGCAGTTCTTC	CASSPPQLGSRDEQFF
TRBV10-3	TRBJ1-1	TRBD1	NA	TGTGCCATCAAGGGACAGGCCTCCCCGGAAGCTTTCTTT	CAIKGQASPEAFF
TRBV4-3	TRBJ1-2	NA	NA	TGCGCCAGCAGCCAAGCCTCGGGAGGGAACTATGGCTACACCTTC	CASSQASGGNYGYTF
TRBV5-8	TRBJ1-2	NA	NA	TGTGCCAGCAGCTTGAGGGGTTACTATGGCTACACCTTC	CASSLRGYYGYTF
TRBV5-4	TRBJ1-2	TRBD1	once	TGTGCCAGCAGCATGGGACAGGGGGCCTATGGCTACACCTTC	CASSMGQGAYGYTF
TRBV19	TRBJ1-1	TRBD1	NA	TGTGCCAGTAGTATTAATCAGGGGGTCACTGAAGCTTTCTTT	CASSINQGVTEAFF
TRBV6-1	TRBJ2-2	TRBD2	NA	TGTGCCAGCAGTGAGGGGACTAGCGGGAGGCCCGGGGAGCTGTTTTTT	CASSEGTSGRPGELFF
TRBV9	TRBJ2-7	NA	NA	TGTGCCAGCAGCCTCTCCCGGTCCTCCTACGAGCAGTACTTC	CASSLSRSSYEQYF
TRBV30	TRBJ1-5	NA	NA	TGTGCCTGGACAAACAGTCCCGATCAGCCCCAGCATTTT	CAWTNSPDQPQHF
TRBV14	TRBJ2-7	NA	NA	TGTGCCAGCAGCCAAGACTCTCGGGGAGGCGAGCAGTACTTC	CASSQDSRGGEQYF
TRBV6-5	TRBJ1-3	NA	few	TGTGCCAGCAGTTACTCAGGGGCGTCGAACACCATATATTTT	CASSYSGASNTIYF
TRBV5-1	TRBJ1-2	TRBD1	NA	TGCGCCAGCAGGGGGGACAGGGGATCTGGTGGCTACACCTTC	CASRGDRGSGGYTF
TRBV2	TRBJ2-2	TRBD1	NA	TGTGCCGGGGGACAGCAGAACACCGGGGAGCTGTTTTTT	CAGGQQNTGELFF
TRBV19	TRBJ1-2	NA	NA	TGTGCCAGTAGTATAGGGGGCCGTTTTGGTGGCTACACCTTC	CASSIGGRFGGYTF
TRBV30	TRBJ1-6	NA	NA	TGTGCCTGGGAGGTTTCCGATAATTCACCCCTCCACTTT	CAWEVSDNSPLHF
TRBV11-2	TRBJ2-1	TRBD2	NA	TGTGCCAGCAGCCCCGGGACTAGGTTCAATGAGCAGTTCTTC	CASSPGTRFNEQFF
TRBV2	TRBJ2-7	TRBD2	NA	TGTGCCAGCAGTGCCTTAGCGGGAGGTCCCTCTCAAGAGCAGTACTTC	CASSALAGGPSQEQYF